This T cell receptor (beta chain) derives from a study of blood T cell repertoires in COVID-19. The germline V gene encodes CDR1 WSHSY and CDR2 SAAADI. Trimming pared 8 bases from V and 0 bases from J, leaving 16 bases between. This CDR3 region has 15 residues. TCRdb's table, derived via immunoSEQ multiplex PCR, lists solely in-frame clones and lacks some. The data hold roughly 280,000 clones, with approximately 83% observed a single time. The source material was peripheral blood. This sequence was found in a woman in her 70s with acute or convalescent COVID-19. The rearrangement links TRBV10-2 to TRBJ2-5; possibly TRBD2 for D (7 bases). CDR3 nucleotides: TGCGCCAGCCGCGCCGGGGGGCGGCACCAAGAGACCCAGTACTTC. Amino acid sequence: CASRAGGRHQETQYF.